This TCR beta chain was profiled in a study of beta chain features in type 1 diabetes. CDR3 length: 15 residues. The V gene's germline CDR1 is MGHDK and CDR2 SYGVNS. Trimming at V came to 6 bases and at J to 2 bases, leaving 6 bases not matched to a gene. This clone turned up a few times. Every bit of the isolated RNA underwent reverse transcription, so sequencing read expressed TCRB transcripts. Measured with immunoSEQ multiplex PCR; TCRdb has only the in-frame clones, and not every one. In the table there are 450,000 or so clones, about an eighth of which are singletons. This TCR was recovered from a woman younger than 35 in good health. The sample consisted of naive CD4+ T cells from blood. The chain combines TRBV25-1 with TRBJ1-2; TRBD1 agrees at 10 bases. The CDR3 protein is CASREGGQGNYGYTF. The CDR3 DNA sequence: TGTGCCAGCAGAGAGGGGGGACAGGGGAACTATGGCTACACCTTC.